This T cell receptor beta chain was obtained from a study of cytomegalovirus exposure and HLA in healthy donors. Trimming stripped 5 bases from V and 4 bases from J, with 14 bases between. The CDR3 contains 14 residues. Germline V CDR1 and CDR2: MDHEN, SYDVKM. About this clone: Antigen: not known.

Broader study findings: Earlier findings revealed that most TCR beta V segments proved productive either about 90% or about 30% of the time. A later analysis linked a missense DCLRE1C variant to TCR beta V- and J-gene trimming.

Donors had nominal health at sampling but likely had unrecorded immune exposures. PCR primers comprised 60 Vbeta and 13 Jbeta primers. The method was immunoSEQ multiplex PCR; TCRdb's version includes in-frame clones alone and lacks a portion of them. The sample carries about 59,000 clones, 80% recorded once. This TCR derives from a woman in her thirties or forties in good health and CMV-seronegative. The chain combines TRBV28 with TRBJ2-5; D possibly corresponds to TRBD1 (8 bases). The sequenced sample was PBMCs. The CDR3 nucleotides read TGTGCCAGCAGTACAACAGGGGGGGCAGAGACCCAGTACTTC. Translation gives CASSTTGGAETQYF.